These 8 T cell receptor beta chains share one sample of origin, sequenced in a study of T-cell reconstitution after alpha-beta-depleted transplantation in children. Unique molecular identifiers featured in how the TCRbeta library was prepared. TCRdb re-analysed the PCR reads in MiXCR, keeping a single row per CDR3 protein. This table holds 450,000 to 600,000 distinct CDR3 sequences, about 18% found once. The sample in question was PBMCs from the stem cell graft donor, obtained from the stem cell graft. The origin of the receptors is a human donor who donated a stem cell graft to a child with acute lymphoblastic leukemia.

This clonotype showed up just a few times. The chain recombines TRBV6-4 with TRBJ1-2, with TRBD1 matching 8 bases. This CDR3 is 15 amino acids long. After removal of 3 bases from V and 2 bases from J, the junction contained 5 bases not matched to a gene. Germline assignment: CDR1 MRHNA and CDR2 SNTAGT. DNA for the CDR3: TGTGCCAGCAGTGAAACGGGACAGGAAAACTATGGCTACACCTTC. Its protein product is CASSETGQENYGYTF.

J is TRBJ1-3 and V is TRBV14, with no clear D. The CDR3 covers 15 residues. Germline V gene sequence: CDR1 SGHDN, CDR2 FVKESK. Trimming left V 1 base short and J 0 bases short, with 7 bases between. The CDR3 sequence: CASSQVHHSGNTIYF. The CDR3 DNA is TGTGCCAGCAGCCAAGTACATCACTCTGGAAACACCATATATTTT.

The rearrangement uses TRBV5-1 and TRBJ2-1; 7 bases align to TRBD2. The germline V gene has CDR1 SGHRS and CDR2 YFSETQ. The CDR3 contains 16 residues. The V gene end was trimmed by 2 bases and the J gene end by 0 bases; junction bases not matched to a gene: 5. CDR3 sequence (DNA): TGCGCCAGCAGCTTTGTCGGGGGGAGCTCCTACAATGAGCAGTTCTTC. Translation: CASSFVGGSSYNEQFF.

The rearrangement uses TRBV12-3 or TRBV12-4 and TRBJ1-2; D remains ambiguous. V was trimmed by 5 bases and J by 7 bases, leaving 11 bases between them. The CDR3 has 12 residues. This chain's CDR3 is CASSTLYGGYTF. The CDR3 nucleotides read TGTGCCAGCAGTACCCTGTACGGTGGCTACACCTTC.

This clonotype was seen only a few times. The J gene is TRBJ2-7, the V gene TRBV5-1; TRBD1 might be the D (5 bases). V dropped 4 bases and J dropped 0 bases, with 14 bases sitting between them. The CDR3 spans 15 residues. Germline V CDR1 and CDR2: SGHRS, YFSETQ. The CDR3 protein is CASSTMDTASYEQYF. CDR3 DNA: TGCGCCAGCAGCACTATGGACACGGCCTCCTACGAGCAGTACTTC.

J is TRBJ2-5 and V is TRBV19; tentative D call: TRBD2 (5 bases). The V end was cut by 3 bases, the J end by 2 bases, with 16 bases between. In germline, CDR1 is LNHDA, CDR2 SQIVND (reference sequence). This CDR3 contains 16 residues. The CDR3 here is CASSINAWGAQETQYF. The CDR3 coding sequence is TGTGCCAGTAGTATTAATGCGTGGGGAGCTCAAGAGACCCAGTACTTC.

Here the CDR3 DNA reads TGTGCCACCAGCAGAGATTCCACGGGGGCGCGTTACGAGCAGTACTTC. Amino acids: CATSRDSTGARYEQYF. The chain links TRBV15 to TRBJ2-7; D is possibly TRBD1 or TRBD2 (6 bases each). The germline V and J ends were trimmed by 0 bases and 4 bases, with 16 bases remaining between them. This CDR3 has 16 residues. Per germline, CDR1 LNHNV and CDR2 YYDKDF (reference sequence).

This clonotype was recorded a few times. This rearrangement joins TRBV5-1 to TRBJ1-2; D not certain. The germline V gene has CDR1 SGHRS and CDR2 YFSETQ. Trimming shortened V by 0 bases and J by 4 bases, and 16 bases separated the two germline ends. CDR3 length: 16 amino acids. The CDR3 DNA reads TGCGCCAGCAGCTTGGGGGGTCCGATCTCCTCCTATGGCTACACCTTC. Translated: CASSLGGPISSYGYTF.